This T cell receptor (beta chain) was profiled in a study of blood T cell repertoires in COVID-19. Study-wide background: Symptom resolution, clearance, or two negative PCRs marked the recovered donors of Cohort 3.

Methods used by the authors: The authors estimated nucleated cell counts from reference gene primer amplification. Assay used: immunoSEQ multiplex PCR; TCRdb lists only in-frame clones, some missing. V and J calls and clone size follow that table, whereas D and trimming were derived from the DNA. The repertoire consists of more than 300,000 clones, with 70% to 90% occurring once and the leading ten covering roughly 2%. V lost 0 bases to trimming and J lost 6 bases, with 20 bases between them. Germline lookup yields CDR1 SQVTM and CDR2 ANQGSEA. The CDR3 totals 16 residues. Cohorts were determined from participant-reported clinical history.

This TCR came from a man aged 35 to 55 in a cohort exposed to, infected with or recovered from COVID-19 (not recorded which). The sample was PBMCs or T cells enriched from blood (not recorded which). The genes are TRBV29-1 and TRBJ1-1; possibly TRBD1 for D (5 bases). The CDR3 nucleotides are TGCAGCGTTGAAGATCTCTATCGGGGGAAGGGCGCTGAAGCTTTCTTT. It specifies CSVEDLYRGKGAEAFF.